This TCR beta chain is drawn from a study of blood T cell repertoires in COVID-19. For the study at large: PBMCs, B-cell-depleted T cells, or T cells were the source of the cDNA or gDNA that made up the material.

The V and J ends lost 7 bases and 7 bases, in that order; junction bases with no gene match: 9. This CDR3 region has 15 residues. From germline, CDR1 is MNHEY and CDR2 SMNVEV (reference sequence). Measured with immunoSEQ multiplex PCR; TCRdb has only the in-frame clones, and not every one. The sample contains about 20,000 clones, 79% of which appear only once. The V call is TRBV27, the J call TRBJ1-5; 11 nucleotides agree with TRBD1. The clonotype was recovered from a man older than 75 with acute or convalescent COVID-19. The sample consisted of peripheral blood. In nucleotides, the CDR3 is TGTGCCAGCATCCCTACGTGGACAGGGGGCCAGCCCCAGCATTTT. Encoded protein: CASIPTWTGGQPQHF.